These 22 T cell receptor beta chains originate from one sample sequenced in a study of blood T cell repertoires in COVID-19. The assay was immunoSEQ multiplex PCR, and TCRdb's table has in-frame clones only and misses some. The table records around 270,000 clones, over 75% of them present only once. The sample consisted of peripheral blood. These receptors were obtained from a woman in her 50s with acute or convalescent COVID-19.

This rearrangement joins TRBV5-1 to TRBJ1-1, with 7 bases that match TRBD1. There are 13 residues in the CDR3. Losses at the gene ends were 4 bases for V and 5 bases for J; bases not matched to a gene: 5. Germline CDR1 and CDR2: SGHRS and YFSETQ. The DNA for the CDR3 is TGCGCCAGCAGCGAGGGGGCGGGGACTGAAGCTTTCTTT. Its protein product is CASSEGAGTEAFF.

This sequence joins TRBV19 and TRBJ2-1, with unresolved D. This CDR3 region has 15 residues. V lost 4 bases to trimming and J lost 3 bases, with 13 bases between them. Germline CDR1 reads LNHDA; CDR2 reads SQIVND (reference sequence). This CDR3 is CASSRRFQDYNEQFF. The CDR3 DNA is TGTGCCAGTAGTAGAAGGTTTCAGGACTACAATGAGCAGTTCTTC.

J is TRBJ2-1 and V is TRBV2, with 10 bases aligning to TRBD2. Losses at the gene ends were 8 bases for V and 0 bases for J; bases not matched to a gene: 4. The CDR3 spans 15 residues. Germline V lookup: CDR1 SNHLY, CDR2 FYNNEI. The CDR3 loop is CASQREGSSYNEQFF. DNA of the CDR3: TGTGCCAGCCAGCGGGAGGGAAGCTCCTACAATGAGCAGTTCTTC.

The rearrangement uses TRBV6-2 or TRBV6-3 and TRBJ2-5; 13 nucleotides align to TRBD2. This CDR3 has 17 residues. Germline assignment: CDR1 MNHEY and CDR2 SVGEGT. With 2 bases clipped from V and 5 bases from J, the junction kept 8 bases outside the gene matches. The CDR3 is CASSYVMGLAGSETQYF. CDR3 coding DNA: TGTGCCAGCAGTTACGTAATGGGACTAGCGGGATCGGAGACCCAGTACTTC.

The CDR3 is CASSPPNSYNEQFF. The CDR3 DNA sequence: TGTGCCAGCAGCCCGCCTAACTCCTACAATGAGCAGTTCTTC. The chain carries TRBV7-2 and TRBJ2-1; D uncertain. This CDR3 has 14 amino acids. The germline V gene encodes CDR1 SGHTA and CDR2 FQGNSA. Trimming stripped 5 bases from V and 0 bases from J, with 8 bases between.

The V gene is TRBV12-3 or TRBV12-4, the J gene TRBJ1-4; D not resolved. The ends were cut back, 1 base at V and 4 bases at J, with 4 bases in the middle. The CDR3 has 13 residues. The CDR3 DNA follows: TGTGCCAGCAGTTTAGGAGGTAATGAAAAACTGTTTTTT. It translates to CASSLGGNEKLFF.

The chain is built from TRBV7-2 and TRBJ2-5; D gene unclear. The CDR3 has 14 amino acids. The V end was cut by 0 bases, the J end by 5 bases, with 10 bases between. From germline, CDR1 is SGHTA and CDR2 FQGNSA. Written as DNA, the CDR3 is TGTGCCAGCAGCTTAGCGCGCTCCGGGGAGACCCAGTACTTC. Amino acids: CASSLARSGETQYF.

This clone was detected only once. The chain recombines TRBV10-3 with TRBJ1-5, with 7 bases lining up with TRBD1. This CDR3 has 14 amino acids. Germline-derived CDR1 and CDR2 are ENHRY and SYGVKD. Unmatched junction bases numbered 5, after V lost 6 bases and J lost 3 bases. The CDR3 sequence: CAISAGQPNQPQHF. The DNA for the CDR3 is TGTGCCATCAGCGCGGGACAGCCCAATCAGCCCCAGCATTTT.

The J gene is TRBJ2-2, the V gene TRBV4-3; D might be TRBD2 (5 bases). Trimming took 0 bases from V and 0 from J, leaving 14 bases between them. CDR1 is LGHNA and CDR2 is YSLEER in the germline V gene. CDR3 length: 18 residues. CDR3: CASSQEIGSGTNTGELFF. The CDR3 bases are TGCGCCAGCAGCCAAGAAATAGGGAGCGGAACGAACACCGGGGAGCTGTTTTTT.

The V call is TRBV3-1 (or the pseudogene TRBV3-2), the J call TRBJ1-1, with 7 bases lining up with TRBD1. Germline-derived CDR1 and CDR2 are LGHDT and YNNKEL (reference sequence). The CDR3 is 14 residues long. The V and J ends lost 4 bases and 2 bases, in that order; junction bases with no gene match: 4. The CDR3 reads CASSLGQPNTEAFF. The CDR3 DNA is TGTGCCAGCAGCCTGGGACAGCCTAACACTGAAGCTTTCTTT.

This chain uses TRBV5-6 with TRBJ1-6; 10 positions match TRBD1. This CDR3 has 15 amino acids. J lost 10 bases, V lost 2 bases, and 6 bases had no gene match. The germline gives CDR1 SGHDT, CDR2 YYEEEE. This CDR3 is CASSFRDRGESPLHF. CDR3 nucleotides: TGTGCCAGCAGCTTCCGGGACAGGGGAGAATCACCCCTCCACTTT.

The rearrangement joins TRBV6-1 to TRBJ1-2, with D hard to call. The V and J ends lost 0 bases and 7 bases respectively, with 6 bases between them. The germline gives CDR1 MNHNS, CDR2 SASEGT. The CDR3 has 12 residues. The CDR3, as DNA: TGTGCCAGCAGTGAAGCGAAACTTGGCTACACCTTC. This translates into CASSEAKLGYTF.

The rearrangement links TRBV6-2 or TRBV6-3 to TRBJ2-1; 9 bases are a match to TRBD2. The CDR3 consists of 16 residues. J was trimmed by 0 bases and V by 5 bases; bases with no gene match: 5. The germline V gene has CDR1 MNHEY and CDR2 SVGEGT. CDR3 in amino acids: CASSTLLAGSYNEQFF. The CDR3 DNA reads TGTGCCAGCAGTACCCTACTAGCGGGCTCCTACAATGAGCAGTTCTTC.

This sequence joins TRBV27 and TRBJ2-3, with TRBD2 identical over 14 bases. CDR1 and CDR2 from the germline V gene are MNHEY and SMNVEV (reference sequence). V lost 5 bases and J lost 6; bases outside the gene matches: 10. The CDR3 runs to 17 residues. DNA of the CDR3: TGTGCCAGCAGTAACACTGGGACTAGCGGGAGTGACGATACGCAGTATTTT. Encoded protein: CASSNTGTSGSDDTQYF.

The chain employs TRBV28 and TRBJ1-5; 8 bases are shared with TRBD1. CDR1 and CDR2 from the germline V gene are MDHEN and SYDVKM. This CDR3 spans 14 amino acids. V was clipped by 5 bases and J by 0 bases; unmatched bases: 0. CDR3 in DNA: TGTGCCAGCAGTGGGACAGGTAGCAATCAGCCCCAGCATTTT. Amino acids: CASSGTGSNQPQHF.

This chain links TRBV19 with TRBJ2-3; no reliable D call. Germline lookup yields CDR1 LNHDA and CDR2 SQIVND (reference sequence). The CDR3 covers 16 residues. Between the trimmed V and J ends, which lost 7 bases and 1 base, there was a span of 18 bases. The CDR3 spells CASIFTHLAGTDTQYF. The DNA for the CDR3 is TGTGCCAGTATTTTCACCCATCTGGCGGGCACAGATACGCAGTATTTT. Full variable domain (rest looked up from reference TRBV19 and TRBJ2-3): DGGITQSPKYLFRKEGQNVTLSCEQNLNHDAMYWYRQDPGQGLRLIYYSQIVNDFQKGDIAEGYSVSREKKESFPLTVTSAQKNPTAFYLCASIFTHLAGTDTQYFGPGTRLTVL.

This rearrangement joins TRBV5-1 to TRBJ1-2, with 9 bases matching TRBD1. This CDR3 has 15 residues. Germline V CDR1 and CDR2: SGHRS, YFSETQ. The junction had 7 bases not matched to a gene; V was cut back by 2 bases and J by 5 bases. CDR3 amino acids: CASSFPGQGLYGYTF. CDR3 DNA sequence: TGCGCCAGCAGCTTCCCGGGACAGGGATTATATGGCTACACCTTC.

The V and J genes are TRBV6-6 and TRBJ2-7; D perhaps matches TRBD1 (5 bases). Germline V CDR1 and CDR2: MNHNY, SVGAGI (reference sequence). Trimming took off 2 bases at V and 2 bases at J, with 13 bases between the two ends. The CDR3 spans 15 residues. The CDR3 region is CASSYDPRATYEQYF. CDR3 sequence (DNA): TGTGCCAGCAGTTACGATCCCAGGGCCACCTACGAGCAGTACTTC.

This chain joins TRBV4-3 and TRBJ1-1, with D possibly being TRBD1 (6 bases). Looked up from germline, CDR1 is LGHNA and CDR2 is YSLEER. The V end lost 0 bases, the J end lost 0 bases, and 11 bases lay between the germline ends. The CDR3 spans 16 residues. CDR3 loop: CASSQEQGWLNTEAFF. In DNA, the CDR3 is TGCGCCAGCAGCCAAGAACAGGGCTGGTTGAACACTGAAGCTTTCTTT.

This rearrangement joins TRBV4-2 to TRBJ1-2, with a weak D call TRBD1 (5 bases). CDR1 is LGHNA, CDR2 YNFKEQ, per germline. CDR3 size: 16 residues. V shed 0 bases and J shed 4 bases, with 15 bases lying between them. The DNA for the CDR3 is TGTGCCAGCAGCCAAGATGGGGCCAAACTGGGCTATGGCTACACCTTC. The encoded protein is CASSQDGAKLGYGYTF.

The CDR3 protein is CASSQGRGYTF. As DNA, the CDR3 is TGCGCCAGCTCTCAGGGTCGTGGCTACACCTTC. The chain combines TRBV4-3 with TRBJ1-2; perhaps TRBD1 as D (5 bases). Per the germline V gene, CDR1 is LGHNA and CDR2 is YSLEER. This CDR3 comprises 11 residues. V lost 8 bases and J 7 bases, leaving 11 bases between the germline ends.

V gene TRBV4-1 combines with J gene TRBJ2-7; weak D call: TRBD1 (6 bases). Trimming stripped 0 bases from V and 2 bases from J, with 11 bases between. CDR3 length: 15 residues. Germline CDR1 and CDR2: MGHRA and YSYEKL. CDR3 loop: CASSQERTDTYEQYF. The CDR3 nucleotides read TGCGCCAGCAGCCAAGAGCGGACAGACACCTACGAGCAGTACTTC.